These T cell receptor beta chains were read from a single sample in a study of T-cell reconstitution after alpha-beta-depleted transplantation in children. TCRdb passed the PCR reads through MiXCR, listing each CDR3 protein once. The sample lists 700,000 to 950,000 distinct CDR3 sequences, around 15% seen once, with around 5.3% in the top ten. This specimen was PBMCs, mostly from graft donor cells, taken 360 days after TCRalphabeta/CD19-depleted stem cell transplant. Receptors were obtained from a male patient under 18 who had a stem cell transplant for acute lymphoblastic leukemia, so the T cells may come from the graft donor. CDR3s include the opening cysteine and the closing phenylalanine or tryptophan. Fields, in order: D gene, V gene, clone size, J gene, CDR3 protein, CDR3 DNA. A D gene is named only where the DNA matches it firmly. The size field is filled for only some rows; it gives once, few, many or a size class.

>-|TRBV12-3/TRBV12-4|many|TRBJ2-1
CASSFRSGGDNEQFF
TGTGCCAGCAGTTTTAGGAGCGGAGGCGACAATGAGCAGTTCTTC
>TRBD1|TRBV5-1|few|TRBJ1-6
CASSAYRTGGISSPLHF
TGCGCCAGCAGCGCCTATCGGACAGGGGGTATAAGTTCACCCCTCCACTTT
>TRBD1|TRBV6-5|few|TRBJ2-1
CASSYAPRTGDNEQFF
TGTGCCAGCAGTTACGCCCCTAGGACAGGGGACAATGAGCAGTTCTTC
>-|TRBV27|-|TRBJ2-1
CASGVFQVRLNNEQFF
TGTGCCAGCGGCGTCTTCCAAGTCAGGTTAAACAATGAGCAGTTCTTC
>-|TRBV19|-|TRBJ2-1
CASKRDGNFNEQFF
TGTGCCAGTAAACGGGACGGCAATTTCAATGAGCAGTTCTTC
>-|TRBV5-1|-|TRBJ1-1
CASSLVVVRGVNTEAFF
TGCGCCAGCAGCTTGGTAGTCGTCAGGGGCGTTAACACTGAAGCTTTCTTT
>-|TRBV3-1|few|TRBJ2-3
CASSQVRTTDTQYF
TGTGCCAGCAGCCAAGTGCGGACGACAGATACGCAGTATTTT
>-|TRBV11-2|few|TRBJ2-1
CASSLAEGVDEQFF
TGTGCCAGCAGCTTAGCGGAGGGCGTAGATGAGCAGTTCTTC
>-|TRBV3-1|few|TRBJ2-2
CASSLVVMNTGELFF
TGTGCCAGCAGCCTCGTCGTGATGAACACCGGGGAGCTGTTTTTT
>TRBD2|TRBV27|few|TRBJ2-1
CASNPLTSAGNEQFF
TGTGCCAGCAACCCTCTGACTAGCGCGGGAAATGAGCAGTTCTTC
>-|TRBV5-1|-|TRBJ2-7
CASSLLEFLRYEQYF
TGCGCCAGCAGCTTGTTGGAATTCCTCCGCTACGAGCAGTACTTC
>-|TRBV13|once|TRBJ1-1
CASNGGTGRTEAFF
TGTGCCAGCAACGGGGGGACGGGGCGAACTGAAGCTTTCTTT
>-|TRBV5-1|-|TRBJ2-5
CASSPGSLGGRGQETQYF
TGCGCCAGCAGCCCCGGGTCTCTGGGGGGCAGGGGACAAGAGACCCAGTACTTC
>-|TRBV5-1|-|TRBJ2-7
CASSFGGVNEQYF
TGCGCCAGCAGCTTTGGGGGAGTTAACGAGCAGTACTTC
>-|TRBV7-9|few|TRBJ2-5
CASSSYRRGGMETQYF
TGTGCCAGCAGCAGCTACAGGCGAGGCGGAATGGAGACCCAGTACTTC
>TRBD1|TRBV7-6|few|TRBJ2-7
CASSLWTGLNEQYF
TGTGCCAGCAGCCTCTGGACAGGGCTGAACGAGCAGTACTTC
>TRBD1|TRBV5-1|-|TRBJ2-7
CASSLAGTANYEQYF
TGCGCCAGCAGCTTGGCCGGGACAGCGAACTACGAGCAGTACTTC
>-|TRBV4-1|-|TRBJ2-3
CASSQAGVRGDTQYF
TGCGCCAGCAGCCAAGCGGGAGTGAGGGGAGATACGCAGTATTTT
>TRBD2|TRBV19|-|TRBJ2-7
CASSLTSGEAYEQYF
TGTGCCAGTAGTTTAACTAGCGGGGAAGCCTACGAGCAGTACTTC
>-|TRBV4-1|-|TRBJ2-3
CASSQRFTDTQYF
TGCGCCAGCAGCCAACGATTCACAGATACGCAGTATTTT
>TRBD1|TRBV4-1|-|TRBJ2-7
CASSHGQETYEQYF
TGCGCCAGCAGCCATGGACAGGAGACCTACGAGCAGTACTTC
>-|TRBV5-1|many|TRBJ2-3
CASSLFTGTTDTQYF
TGCGCCAGCAGCTTGTTCACAGGAACCACAGATACGCAGTATTTT
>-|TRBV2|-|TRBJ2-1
CASRPPLGRYNEQFF
TGTGCCAGCAGGCCACCTCTCGGCCGTTACAATGAGCAGTTCTTC
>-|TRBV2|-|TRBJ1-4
CAGSTTGTTNEKLFF
TGTGCCGGGAGCACAACAGGAACAACTAATGAAAAACTGTTTTTT
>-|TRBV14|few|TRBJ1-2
CASSQEPDYGYTF
TGTGCCAGCAGCCAAGAGCCAGACTATGGCTACACCTTC
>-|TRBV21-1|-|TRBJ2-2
CASSRGAYRDRGPPRVTGELFF
TGTGCCAGCAGCAGGGGTGCTTACCGGGACAGGGGGCCCCCGAGGGTCACCGGGGAGCTGTTTTTT
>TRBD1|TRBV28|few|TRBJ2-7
CASSLLGTAKTYEQYF
TGTGCCAGCAGTTTGCTAGGGACAGCCAAGACCTACGAGCAGTACTTC
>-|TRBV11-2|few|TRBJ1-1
CASSFVEAFF
TGTGCCAGCAGCTTTGTTGAAGCTTTCTTT
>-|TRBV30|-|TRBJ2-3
CAWSIGLGTDTQYF
TGTGCCTGGAGTATAGGTCTAGGCACAGATACGCAGTATTTT
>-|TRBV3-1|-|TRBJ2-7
CASSLPDAAYEQYF
TGTGCCAGCAGCCTCCCGGACGCCGCCTACGAGCAGTACTTC
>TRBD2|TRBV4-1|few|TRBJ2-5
CASSQGLAGAFMELETQYF
TGCGCCAGCAGCCAAGGGCTAGCGGGAGCATTTATGGAGTTGGAGACCCAGTACTTC
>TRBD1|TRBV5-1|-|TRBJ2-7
CASRDDMQGAYEQYF
TGCGCCAGCAGGGATGACATGCAGGGGGCTTACGAGCAGTACTTC
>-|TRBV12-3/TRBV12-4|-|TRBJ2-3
CASSFGGPGDTQYF
TGTGCCAGCAGTTTCGGGGGGCCGGGAGATACGCAGTATTTT
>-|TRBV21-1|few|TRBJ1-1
CGRFRWRGTEAFF
TGTGGCAGGTTCAGGTGGCGGGGGACTGAAGCTTTCTTT
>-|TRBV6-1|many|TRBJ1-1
CASSELGEEAFF
TGTGCCAGCAGTGAATTAGGAGAAGAAGCTTTCTTT
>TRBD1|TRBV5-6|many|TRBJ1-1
CASSWGTVFVVNTEAFF
TGTGCCAGCAGCTGGGGGACAGTGTTCGTTGTGAACACTGAAGCTTTCTTT
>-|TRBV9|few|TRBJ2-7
CASSVTGPGYEQYF
TGTGCCAGCAGCGTGACGGGCCCGGGGTACGAGCAGTACTTC
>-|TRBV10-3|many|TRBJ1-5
CAISESGTGPQPQHF
TGTGCCATCAGTGAGTCGGGAACAGGGCCTCAGCCCCAGCATTTT
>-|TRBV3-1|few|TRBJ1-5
CASSQIEGQPQHF
TGTGCCAGCAGCCAAATCGAAGGTCAGCCCCAGCATTTT
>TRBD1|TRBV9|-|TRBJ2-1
CASSVGGQGRGEQFF
TGTGCCAGCAGCGTAGGAGGACAGGGACGCGGGGAGCAGTTCTTC
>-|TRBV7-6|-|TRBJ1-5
CASSLGRHQPQHF
TGTGCCAGCAGCTTAGGCAGGCATCAGCCCCAGCATTTT
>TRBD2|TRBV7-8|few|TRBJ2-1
CASSQLGTSNNEQFF
TGTGCCAGCAGCCAACTCGGGACTAGCAACAATGAGCAGTTCTTC
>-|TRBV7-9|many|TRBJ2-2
CASSRGTFTGELFF
TGTGCCAGCAGCCGGGGGACTTTTACCGGGGAGCTGTTTTTT
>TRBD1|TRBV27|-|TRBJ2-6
CASSPRPGGAGPGANVLTF
TGTGCCAGCAGTCCCCGCCCAGGGGGCGCGGGACCCGGGGCCAACGTCCTGACTTTC
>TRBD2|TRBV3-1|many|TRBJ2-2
CASSQVTSGRNTGELFF
TGTGCCAGCAGCCAAGTTACTAGCGGGAGAAACACCGGGGAGCTGTTTTTT
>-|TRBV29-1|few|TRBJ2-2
CSVLEANTGELFF
TGCAGCGTACTAGAAGCGAACACCGGGGAGCTGTTTTTT
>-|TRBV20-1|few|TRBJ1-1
CSASRGLNTEAFF
TGCAGTGCTAGTCGGGGATTGAACACTGAAGCTTTCTTT
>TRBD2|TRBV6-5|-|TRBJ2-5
CASVSGDQETQYF
TGTGCCAGCGTTAGCGGGGACCAAGAGACCCAGTACTTC
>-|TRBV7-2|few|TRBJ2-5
CASSLVRDFETQYF
TGTGCCAGCAGCTTAGTTAGGGACTTTGAGACCCAGTACTTC
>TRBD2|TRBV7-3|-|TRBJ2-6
CASSSGQTGTSSSGANVLTF
TGTGCCAGCAGCTCAGGACAGACCGGGACTAGCTCCTCTGGGGCCAACGTCCTGACTTTC
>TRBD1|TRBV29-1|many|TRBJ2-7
CRTTGTAGSYEQYF
TGCAGAACCACCGGGACAGCTGGCTCCTACGAGCAGTACTTC
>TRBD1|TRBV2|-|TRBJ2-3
CASKRDRGADTQYF
TGTGCCAGCAAAAGGGACAGGGGGGCAGATACGCAGTATTTT
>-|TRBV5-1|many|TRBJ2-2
CASSSPQGNTGELFF
TGCGCCAGCAGCTCCCCCCAGGGTAACACCGGGGAGCTGTTTTTT
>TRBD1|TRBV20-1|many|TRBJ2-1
CSARGGDRGSYNEQFF
TGCAGTGCTAGAGGTGGGGACAGGGGCTCCTACAATGAGCAGTTCTTC
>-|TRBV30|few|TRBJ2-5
CAWNSQGRETQYF
TGTGCCTGGAACTCCCAGGGGAGGGAGACCCAGTACTTC
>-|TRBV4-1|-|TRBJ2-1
CASSPGRGDNSYNEQFF
TGCGCCAGCAGCCCGGGGAGAGGGGATAATTCATACAATGAGCAGTTCTTC